Shown below are 7 T cell receptor beta chains from a single sample sequenced in a study of T cell clonality in common variable immunodeficiency (dated by TCRdb to between 2014 and 2017). The library was prepared using the immunoSEQ multiplex PCR assay. TCRdb re-hosts the immuneACCESS table, in-frame sequences only. Its copies lack some clones; in the studies checked, an unresolved V gene accounts for under half of them, and the cause for the rest is not known. This sample contains about 42,000 clones, none of which is a singleton. The top ten constitute less than 3.5% of the sample. The sequencing sample was made of peripheral blood mononuclear cells. Every receptor here comes from a person between 18 and 70 years old in good health.

This clone was seen many times. Read sequence stops 3 residues before the CDR3 end, and the germline J gene provides the missing end. The genes are TRBV14 and TRBJ1-6, with TRBD1 matching 8 bases. Germline assignment: CDR1 SGHDN and CDR2 FVKESK. After removal of 1 base from V and 8 bases from J, the junction contained 16 bases not matched to a gene. The CDR3 totals 19 residues. The DNA read from the CDR3 is TGTGCCAGCAGCCAAGCCCCCTCACAGGGGGGGGTAATTCATTCACCC. It codes for CASSQAPSQGGVIHSP. The whole CDR3 region reads CASSQAPSQGGVIHSPLHF.

Many counts were recorded for this clone. The read ends 3 residues shy of where the CDR3 ends; the end is completed using the germline J gene. This rearrangement joins TRBV19 to TRBJ2-7; D gene unclear. The CDR3 length is 13 residues. The ends were cut back, 1 base at V and 3 bases at J, with 7 bases in the middle. Germline assignment: CDR1 LNHDA and CDR2 SQIVND (reference sequence). This chain's CDR3 is CASSIARGYEQYF. The covered CDR3 bases are TGTGCCAGTAGTATAGCACGAGGCTACGAG.

This clone was found many times. The missing CDR3 end, 3 residues past where the read stops, is filled in from the germline J gene. The V call is TRBV5-1, the J call TRBJ2-1, with 12 bases lining up with TRBD2. The germline V gene encodes CDR1 SGHRS and CDR2 YFSETQ. V lost 1 base, J lost 2 bases, and 4 bases stayed unmatched. The CDR3 runs 17 residues. The sequenced part of the CDR3 DNA is TGCGCCAGCAGCTTGCTCGCTAGCGGGAGGGCCTACAATGAG. This translates into CASSLLASGRAYNE. The whole CDR3 protein reads CASSLLASGRAYNEQFF.

This clone was detected many times. Read data end 3 residues before the CDR3 end; the end is taken from the germline J gene. Other DNA sequences in the same sample also yield this CDR3. The chain joins TRBV7-8 to TRBJ2-1; the D call may be TRBD1 or TRBD2 (6 bases each). The CDR3 runs to 15 residues. Germline CDR1 and CDR2: SGHVS and FQNEAQ. V lost 6 bases and J 4 bases, leaving 16 bases between the germline ends. The CDR3 loop reads CASRGRNRVYNEQFF. CDR3 bases read: TGTGCCAGCAGGGGGAGGAACAGGGTTTACAATGAG. Complete variable domain (other parts from reference TRBV7-8 and TRBJ2-1): GAGVSQSPRYKVAKRGQDVALRCDPISGHVSLFWYQQALGQGPEFLTYFQNEAQLDKSGLPSDRFFAERPEGSVSTLKIQRTQQEDSAVYLCASRGRNRVYNEQFFGPGTRLTVL.

This clone was counted ten times or more. The sequenced fragment ends 3 residues before the CDR3 boundary, so the rest is inferred from the germline J gene. The rearrangement joins TRBV7-6 to TRBJ2-1, with TRBD2 matching 9 bases. Trimming took 5 bases from V and 0 from J; bases not matched to a gene: 8. This CDR3 has 17 amino acids. Per germline, CDR1 SGHVS and CDR2 FNYEAQ. CDR3 sequence reads: CASSPLAGPSSYNEQFF. The CDR3 bases that were read are TGTGCCAGCAGCCCCCTAGCGGGGCCGAGCTCCTACAATGAG.

This clone was detected ten times or more. CDR3 DNA (partial): TGTGCCAGTAGCCTTTTTTGGGGCAGGGACTCCTACGAG. It yields the protein CASSLFWGRDSYE. From start to end, the CDR3 is CASSLFWGRDSYEQYF. The chain employs TRBV19 and TRBJ2-7; possibly TRBD1 for D (5 bases). The read gets to within 3 residues of the CDR3 end, and the germline J gene fills in the rest. CDR3 length: 16 amino acids. CDR1 is LNHDA and CDR2 is SQIVND in the germline V gene (reference sequence). The ends were cut back, 6 bases at V and 0 bases at J, with 18 bases in the middle.

This clone appeared many times. The CDR3 end falls 3 residues outside the read, so it is completed with the germline J gene. The chain joins TRBV7-6 to TRBJ2-1, with a tentative D call TRBD2 (7 bases). The CDR3 covers 17 residues. Germline CDR1 is SGHVS and CDR2 is FNYEAQ. V lost 5 bases and J 4 bases, leaving 21 bases between the germline ends. Partial CDR3 DNA: TGTGCCAGCAGCACCTGGGGGGGCAAGGAGATTTACAATGAG. Protein: CASSTWGGKEIYNE. From start to end, the CDR3 is CASSTWGGKEIYNEQFF.